This TCR beta chain was recovered during a study of post-analysis software for immune sequencing data. cDNA libraries for TCR beta contained unique molecular identifiers. A population of 1 to 10 million T cells gave rise to about half a million cDNA molecules. TCRdb reprocessed the PCR reads via MiXCR and lists one record per CDR3 protein. The sample lists hundreds of thousands of distinct CDR3 sequences; roughly 30% were seen once. This clonotype has only a few counts. Antigen: not known. Overall study results and limits: F measure clustering grouped samples strongly by preparation batch. Versus controls, multiple sclerosis patients showed significantly lower diversity (normalized Chao1).

Sequenced material: blood. The TCR sequence derives from a girl aged 10-17 years with multiple sclerosis.

The CDR3 DNA is TGCAGTGCTAGAGTCAGGGGGGACTACGAGCAGTACTTC. This gives the protein CSARVRGDYEQYF. V usage is TRBV20-1 and J usage is TRBJ2-7; TRBD1 might be the D (7 bases). Trimming left V 1 base short and J 3 bases short, with 10 bases between. Per germline, CDR1 DFQATT and CDR2 SNEGSKA (reference sequence). The CDR3 consists of 13 residues.